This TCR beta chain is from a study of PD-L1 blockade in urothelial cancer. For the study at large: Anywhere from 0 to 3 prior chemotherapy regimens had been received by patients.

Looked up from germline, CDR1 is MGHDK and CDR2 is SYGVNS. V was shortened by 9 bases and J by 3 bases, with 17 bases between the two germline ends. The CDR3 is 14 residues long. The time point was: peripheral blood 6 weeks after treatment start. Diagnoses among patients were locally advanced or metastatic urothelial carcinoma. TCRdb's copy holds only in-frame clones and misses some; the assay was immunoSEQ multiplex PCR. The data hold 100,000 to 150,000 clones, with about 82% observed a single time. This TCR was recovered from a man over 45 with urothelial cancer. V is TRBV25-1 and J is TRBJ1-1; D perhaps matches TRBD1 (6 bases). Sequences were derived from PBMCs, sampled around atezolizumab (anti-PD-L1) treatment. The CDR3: CASVAGVKDTEAFF. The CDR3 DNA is TGTGCCAGTGTGGCAGGGGTGAAGGACACTGAAGCTTTCTTT.